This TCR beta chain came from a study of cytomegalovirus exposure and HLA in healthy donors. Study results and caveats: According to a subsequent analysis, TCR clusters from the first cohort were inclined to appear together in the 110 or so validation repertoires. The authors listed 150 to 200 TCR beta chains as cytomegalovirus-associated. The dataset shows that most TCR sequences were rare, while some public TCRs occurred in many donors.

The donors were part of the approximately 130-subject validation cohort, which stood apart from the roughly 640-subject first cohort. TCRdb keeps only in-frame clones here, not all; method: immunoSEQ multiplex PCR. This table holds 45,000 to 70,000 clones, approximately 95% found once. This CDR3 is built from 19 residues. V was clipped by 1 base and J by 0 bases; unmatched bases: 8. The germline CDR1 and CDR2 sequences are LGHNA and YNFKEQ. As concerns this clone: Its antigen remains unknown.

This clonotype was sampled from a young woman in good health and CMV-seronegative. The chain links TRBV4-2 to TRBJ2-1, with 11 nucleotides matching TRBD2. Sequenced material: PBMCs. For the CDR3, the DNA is TGTGCCAGCAGCCAAGGGGCGACTAGCGGGGCAAGCTCCTACAATGAGCAGTTCTTC. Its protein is CASSQGATSGASSYNEQFF.